What follows describes a single T cell receptor beta chain. The sample belongs to a study of control samples from healthy donors and cancer patients. CDR1 is SQVTM, CDR2 ANQGSEA, per germline. CDR3 size: 13 residues. Trimming pared 6 bases from V and 4 bases from J, leaving 14 bases between. Some clones are missing from TCRdb's copy, which holds only in-frame ones; the method was immunoSEQ multiplex PCR. The data contain 150,000 to 200,000 clones, around 90% of them singletons. This TCR was recovered from a man aged 25-45 years in good health. Input material: blood. V usage is TRBV29-1 and J usage is TRBJ2-3, with unresolved D. The CDR3, as DNA: TGCAGCGTCAGCCCCGTACGGGCAGATACGCAGTATTTT. This sequence encodes CSVSPVRADTQYF.